These 27 T cell receptor beta chains originate from one sample sequenced in a study of beta chain features in type 1 diabetes. Points from the study as a whole: When Type 1 diabetes patients were examined, their TCRB CDR3s proved moderately but significantly shorter in all four CD4+ subsets.

Antigens of these TCRs are unknown. Every bit of the isolated RNA underwent reverse transcription, so sequencing read expressed TCRB transcripts. Clones were sequenced by immunoSEQ multiplex PCR, and TCRdb holds only the in-frame ones, with some missing. The sample lists 160,000 or so clones; 6.5% to 10% were seen once. Sequenced sample: central memory CD4+ T cells from blood. These receptors came from a young woman with type 1 diabetes.

This clone was seen a single time. V usage is TRBV5-1 and J usage is TRBJ2-5; D unresolved. This CDR3 has 14 amino acids. V lost 6 bases and J lost 3, with 15 bases in between. CDR1 and CDR2 from the germline V gene are SGHRS and YFSETQ. CDR3 sequence (DNA): TGCGCCAGCAAAAAGGCGGAGTTTAAAGAGACCCAGTACTTC. It yields the protein CASKKAEFKETQYF.

The table lists this clone with a few counts. The rearrangement links TRBV10-3 to TRBJ2-5; TRBD2 matches at 10 bases. From germline, CDR1 is ENHRY and CDR2 SYGVKD. V trimming: 4 bases; J trimming: 1 base; junction bases outside the gene matches: 6. This CDR3 has 16 residues. CDR3 nucleotide sequence: TGTGCCATCAGTGGGGCTAGCGGGGGCCTCCAAGAGACCCAGTACTTC. Translating it yields CAISGASGGLQETQYF.

This clone was seen only a few times. The chain employs TRBV4-2 and TRBJ2-3, with TRBD2 identical over 10 bases. V was pared by 1 base and J by 4 bases, with 5 bases of the junction left unmatched. Germline CDR1 and CDR2: LGHNA and YNFKEQ. The CDR3 totals 16 residues. This CDR3 reads CASSQGGAGGSDTQYF. The CDR3 region has the DNA TGTGCCAGCAGCCAAGGGGGAGCGGGAGGGTCAGATACGCAGTATTTT.

This sequence joins TRBV19 and TRBJ1-2; possible D gene TRBD1, 6 bases. This CDR3 has 15 amino acids. Germline V lookup: CDR1 LNHDA, CDR2 SQIVND (reference sequence). With 5 bases removed from V and 4 bases from J, the gap between germline ends came to 17 bases. The CDR3: CASSPSTGTFYGYTF. Here the CDR3 DNA reads TGTGCCAGTAGTCCTTCTACCGGGACATTCTATGGCTACACCTTC.

The rearrangement uses TRBV28 and TRBJ1-5; perhaps TRBD1 as D (6 bases). In germline, CDR1 is MDHEN, CDR2 SYDVKM. CDR3 length: 15 amino acids. V lost 6 bases and J 3 bases, leaving 15 bases between the germline ends. The CDR3 is CASSRPGQDNQPQHF. For the CDR3, the DNA is TGTGCCAGCAGCAGACCGGGACAAGACAATCAGCCCCAGCATTTT. The entire variable domain, with the rest obtained from reference TRBV28 and TRBJ1-5, is as follows: DVKVTQSSRYLVKRTGEKVFLECVQDMDHENMFWYRQDPGLGLRLIYFSYDVKMKEKGDIPEGYSVSREKKERFSLILESASTNQTSMYLCASSRPGQDNQPQHFGDGTRLSIL.

This clone was seen a handful of times. The chain joins TRBV30 to TRBJ1-2; TRBD1 agrees at 11 bases. V trimming: 0 bases; J trimming: 4 bases; junction bases outside the gene matches: 7. The CDR3 sequence is 16 residues long. Germline CDR1 reads GTSNPN; CDR2 reads SVGIG (reference sequence). CDR3 residues: CAWSVQGQGGIYGYTF. The CDR3, as DNA: TGTGCCTGGAGTGTTCAGGGACAGGGGGGTATCTATGGCTACACCTTC.

This chain joins TRBV4-2 and TRBJ2-1, with D perhaps TRBD2 (5 bases). Germline V CDR1 and CDR2: LGHNA, YNFKEQ. This CDR3 has 14 amino acids. V was clipped by 0 bases and J by 5 bases, with 8 bases between them. The CDR3 DNA reads TGTGCCAGCAGCCAAGAAAAGCGGCACAATGAGCAGTTCTTC. As protein: CASSQEKRHNEQFF.

This clone was seen a handful of times. V is TRBV19 and J is TRBJ1-1; no reliable D call. V was clipped by 8 bases and J by 1 base, with 14 bases between them. The CDR3 loop spans 14 amino acids. Germline assignment: CDR1 LNHDA and CDR2 SQIVND (reference sequence). The CDR3 DNA is TGTGCCAGTTTTTCCGCACAGAGGAACACTGAAGCTTTCTTT. Its translation: CASFSAQRNTEAFF.

This chain uses TRBV28 with TRBJ1-1; TRBD1 matches at 9 bases. The CDR3 covers 14 residues. Per the germline V gene, CDR1 is MDHEN and CDR2 is SYDVKM. V lost 5 bases, J lost 7 bases, and 8 bases stayed unmatched. The DNA for the CDR3 is TGTGCCAGCAGTCTCCATACAGGGGGCTTTGAAGCTTTCTTT. Amino acids: CASSLHTGGFEAFF.

The chain links TRBV27 to TRBJ2-7; TRBD2 might be the D (7 bases). The end of the DNA is better explained by TRBJ2-4, so the J call may be wrong. Looked up from germline, CDR1 is MNHEY and CDR2 is SMNVEV (reference sequence). The CDR3 is 14 residues long. The CDR3 nucleotides are TGTGCCAGCAGTTTGCAAGGGGGGGGTAACATTCAGTACTTC. Protein sequence: CASSLQGGGNIQYF.

This clone has more than one count but fewer than ten. V is TRBV7-2 and J is TRBJ1-5, with D maybe TRBD1 (5 bases). Deletions cut 3 bases from V and 5 bases from J, with 11 bases between. Germline assignment: CDR1 SGHTA and CDR2 FQGNSA. The CDR3 consists of 14 residues. This CDR3 is CASSFSGMDQPQHF. CDR3 bases: TGTGCCAGCAGCTTTTCAGGGATGGATCAGCCCCAGCATTTT.

The chain combines TRBV4-3 with TRBJ2-1; 9 nucleotides match TRBD2. The trim removed 1 base at V and 10 bases at J, leaving 11 bases unmatched. The CDR3 totals 16 residues. From germline, CDR1 is LGHNA and CDR2 YSLEER. CDR3 sequence reads: CASSQGGGRARGEQFF. Here the CDR3 DNA reads TGCGCCAGCAGCCAAGGTGGCGGGAGGGCCCGGGGGGAGCAGTTCTTC.

In its sample, this clone was seen a few times. The rearrangement uses TRBV7-9 and TRBJ2-5; TRBD1 agrees at 7 bases. With 5 bases clipped from V and 4 bases from J, the junction kept 7 bases outside the gene matches. CDR1 is SEHNR, CDR2 FQNEAQ, per germline (reference sequence). The CDR3 is made up of 14 amino acids. This chain's CDR3 is CASSQAGGTETQYF. The CDR3 DNA reads as TGTGCCAGCAGCCAAGCAGGGGGTACAGAGACCCAGTACTTC.

This clone was seen a few times. This chain links TRBV14 with TRBJ2-3, with TRBD2 matching 7 bases. Trimming took 1 base from V and 3 from J; bases not matched to a gene: 1. Per the germline V gene, CDR1 is SGHDN and CDR2 is FVKESK. This CDR3 has 14 amino acids. CDR3 sequence: CASSQVGRTDTQYF. CDR3 coding DNA: TGTGCCAGCAGCCAAGTCGGGAGGACAGATACGCAGTATTTT.

The gene calls are TRBV7-2 and TRBJ2-7; 9 nucleotides align to TRBD2. The CDR3 is 16 residues long. CDR1 SGHTA and CDR2 FQGNSA come from the germline V gene. V was clipped by 5 bases and J by 1 base; unmatched bases: 9. The CDR3 here is CASSPQGGRGSYEQYF. In DNA form, the CDR3 reads TGTGCCAGCAGCCCCCAAGGCGGGAGGGGTTCCTACGAGCAGTACTTC.

This sequence joins TRBV5-4 and TRBJ2-6; a possible D gene is TRBD1 (5 bases). The CDR3 is made up of 14 amino acids. Trimming removed 5 bases from V and 3 bases from J, with 9 bases in between. Germline V lookup: CDR1 SGHNT, CDR2 YYREEE (reference sequence). CDR3 nucleotides: TGTGCCAGCAGGGGCAGGGATGGGGCCAACGTCCTGACTTTC. Its protein product is CASRGRDGANVLTF.

The genes are TRBV27 and TRBJ1-2; 11 nucleotides agree with TRBD1. CDR3 length: 15 residues. In germline, CDR1 is MNHEY, CDR2 SMNVEV (reference sequence). The ends lost 2 bases at V and 7 bases at J; junction bases unmatched: 6. The CDR3 here is CASSLAGQGERGYTF. As DNA, the CDR3 is TGTGCCAGCAGTTTAGCGGGACAGGGGGAGCGTGGCTACACCTTC.

This clone was picked up many times. Written as DNA, the CDR3 is TGCGCCAGCAGCTTGGTCCCAGGGGTAGCGGGTGAGCAGTTCTTC. Protein sequence: CASSLVPGVAGEQFF. J is TRBJ2-1 and V is TRBV5-1, with D possibly TRBD2 on 7 matching bases. Germline V lookup: CDR1 SGHRS, CDR2 YFSETQ. The CDR3 has 15 amino acids. V lost 0 bases to trimming and J lost 9 bases, with 16 bases between them. The entire variable domain, with the rest obtained from reference TRBV5-1 and TRBJ2-1, is as follows: KAGVTQTPRYLIKTRGQQVTLSCSPISGHRSVSWYQQTPGQGLQFLFEYFSETQRNKGNFPGRFSGRQFSNSRSEMNVSTLELGDSALYLCASSLVPGVAGEQFFGPGTRLTVL.

The rearrangement links TRBV11-2 to TRBJ1-2; 8 bases are shared with TRBD1. Unmatched junction bases numbered 5, after V lost 5 bases and J lost 0 bases. Germline V CDR1 and CDR2: SGHAT, FQNNGV. CDR3 length equals 15 residues. As DNA, the CDR3 is TGTGCCAGCAGCCCCCGGGACAGGCCTAACTATGGCTACACCTTC. Translating it yields CASSPRDRPNYGYTF.

The chain joins TRBV6-5 to TRBJ1-6; 8 bases are shared with TRBD1. Germline CDR1 reads MNHEY; CDR2 reads SVGAGI. This CDR3 region has 12 residues. With V trimmed by 9 bases and J by 10 bases, 5 bases remained unmatched. The CDR3 DNA sequence: TGTGCCAGTGGACAGGGCTACTCACCCCTCCACTTT. Encoded protein: CASGQGYSPLHF.

The chain uses TRBV15 and TRBJ1-6; 7 positions agree with TRBD1. The CDR3 runs to 14 residues. The junction had 4 bases not matched to a gene; V was cut back by 3 bases and J by 8 bases. The germline CDR1 and CDR2 sequences are LNHNV and YYDKDF (reference sequence). CDR3 residues: CATSSGQEYSPLHF. CDR3 sequence (DNA): TGTGCCACCAGCAGCGGACAGGAATATTCACCCCTCCACTTT. Full variable domain (rest looked up from reference TRBV15 and TRBJ1-6): DAMVIQNPRYQVTQFGKPVTLSCSQTLNHNVMYWYQQKSSQAPKLLFHYYDKDFNNEADTPDNFQSRRPNTSFCFLDIRSPGLGDTAMYLCATSSGQEYSPLHFGNGTRLTVT.

This clone was seen more than once but under ten times. This chain connects TRBV19 to TRBJ1-5, with TRBD1 identical over 7 bases. CDR3 size: 15 residues. The germline V gene encodes CDR1 LNHDA and CDR2 SQIVND (reference sequence). With V trimmed by 9 bases and J by 3 bases, 11 bases remained unmatched. CDR3 protein: CASRRAGGINQPQHF. CDR3 DNA: TGTGCCAGCCGGCGGGCAGGGGGTATCAATCAGCCCCAGCATTTT.

This clone was found a few times. This sequence joins TRBV14 and TRBJ1-1, with D perhaps matching TRBD1 (6 bases). Trimming stripped 4 bases from V and 0 bases from J, with 9 bases between. The length of the CDR3 is 14 residues. Germline loops: CDR1 SGHDN, CDR2 FVKESK. The CDR3 DNA reads as TGTGCCAGCAGCCTTGGACAGTTGAACACTGAAGCTTTCTTT. It is translated as CASSLGQLNTEAFF.

The rearrangement uses TRBV6-6 and TRBJ2-1; D is unclear. CDR1 and CDR2 (germline): MNHNY, SVGAGI (reference sequence). Trimming left V 7 bases short and J 4 bases short, with 14 bases between. The CDR3 spans 14 residues. The CDR3 DNA is TGTGCCAGCACTGTAGGATGGAGTTACAATGAGCAGTTCTTC. The encoded protein is CASTVGWSYNEQFF.

J is TRBJ2-7 and V is TRBV5-1; D perhaps matches TRBD1 (6 bases). The V and J ends lost 4 bases and 5 bases respectively, with 16 bases between them. CDR1 is SGHRS and CDR2 is YFSETQ in the germline V gene. The CDR3 covers 14 residues. CDR3 DNA: TGCGCCAGCAGCGGGGGCCTTGGTCTGGACGAGCAGTACTTC. The encoded protein is CASSGGLGLDEQYF.

The chain is built from TRBV29-1 and TRBJ2-5; D call uncertain. From germline, CDR1 is SQVTM and CDR2 ANQGSEA. The CDR3 spans 11 residues. V was shortened by 6 bases and J by 5 bases, with 10 bases between the two germline ends. The CDR3 spells CSVSAPETQYF. The CDR3 nucleotides read TGCAGCGTCAGCGCCCCGGAGACCCAGTACTTC. Supplemented by reference TRBV29-1 and TRBJ2-5, the full variable domain reads SAVISQKPSRDICQRGTSLTIQCQVDSQVTMMFWYRQQPGQSLTLIATANQGSEATYESGFVIDKFPISRPNLTFSTLTVSNMSPEDSSIYLCSVSAPETQYFGPGTRLLVL.

The CDR3 here is CASSQTGTGESPLHF. The CDR3 DNA is TGCGCCAGCAGCCAAACCGGGACAGGGGAGTCACCCCTCCACTTT. The rearrangement joins TRBV4-1 to TRBJ1-6; 10 positions match TRBD1. The germline V gene has CDR1 MGHRA and CDR2 YSYEKL. The CDR3 spans 15 residues. J lost 10 bases, V lost 2 bases, and 5 bases had no gene match.